This T cell receptor (beta chain) comes out of a study of blood T cells in healthy people across ages. General study points: Estimates drawn from one million T cells were deemed to understate diversity.

CDR1 and CDR2 (germline): LGHNA, YNFKEQ. The V end was cut by 1 base, the J end by 7 bases, with 13 bases between. There are 15 residues in the CDR3. This clonotype was seen only a few times. The target antigen is unknown. A second PCR, run for roughly 7 to 12 cycles, used a sample-barcoded 5' primer plus a J-beta primer mix. TCRdb called the 5' RACE reads again in MiXCR, with one record for every CDR3 protein. The sample lists 500,000 to 700,000 distinct CDR3 sequences; about 28% were seen once. The receptor's source is an elderly woman in good health. The V call is TRBV4-2, the J call TRBJ1-4; perhaps TRBD1 as D (6 bases). The sequencing sample was made of blood. The CDR3 sequence is CASSQVQGGGEKLFF. DNA for the CDR3: TGTGCCAGCAGCCAAGTACAGGGTGGGGGTGAAAAACTGTTTTTT.